The rows below give T cell receptor beta chains drawn from one sample of a study of T cell responses to AZD1222 COVID-19 vaccine. TCRdb's table, derived via immunoSEQ multiplex PCR, lists solely in-frame clones and lacks some. The data hold 150,000 to 200,000 clones, with about 92% observed a single time. This specimen consisted of peripheral blood, obtained 28 days after the second AZD1222 dose. The receptors were gathered from an adult who received the AZD1222 COVID-19 vaccine. The CDR3 runs from the conserved cysteine through the conserved F or W. D genes are given only for firm matches. Expanded clones get a size class; other rows say once, few or many, or leave the size out.

>.|TRBV19|TRBJ1-4|.
TGTGCCAGTAGTACCCTTATAACGGTTGTCGAAAAACTGTTTTTT
CASSTLITVVEKLFF
>.|TRBV28|TRBJ2-5|.
TGTGCCAGCGGGGGCCGGGGGCCTCGTTTGGAGACCCAGTACTTC
CASGGRGPRLETQYF
>.|TRBV4-2|TRBJ2-1|.
TGTGCCAGCAGCCCCCTGGGGCTCGCGGACTTGGGTGAGCAGTTCTTC
CASSPLGLADLGEQFF
>.|TRBV4-3|TRBJ1-2|.
TGCGCCAGCAGCCAAGAGCCCCACGGTTCTAACTATGGCTACACCTTC
CASSQEPHGSNYGYTF
>.|TRBV2|TRBJ1-5|.
TGTGCCAGCAGGAAGGGCGGAGACAGGTTGAGCAATCAGCCCCAGCATTTT
CASRKGGDRLSNQPQHF
>.|TRBV4-2|TRBJ1-2|TRBD1
TGTGCCAGCAGCCAGCCGGGACAGGAACCCTATGGCTACACCTTC
CASSQPGQEPYGYTF
>.|TRBV18|TRBJ1-3|.
TGTGCCAGCTCACCACTCATCCCCGGAGCCTCTGGAAACACCATATATTTT
CASSPLIPGASGNTIYF
>few|TRBV29-1|TRBJ2-1|TRBD1
TGCAGCGTTGAAGCGCCGGGACAGGGAATCCGGGATGAGCAGTTCTTC
CSVEAPGQGIRDEQFF
>.|TRBV7-8|TRBJ1-6|TRBD1
TGTGCCAGCAGCGCCGGACAGGCTCCTTCACCCCTCCACTTT
CASSAGQAPSPLHF
>.|TRBV19|TRBJ1-1|.
TGTGCCAGTATCGCAGCGATGGGCACTGAAGCTTTCTTT
CASIAAMGTEAFF
>.|TRBV28|TRBJ2-3|TRBD1
TGTGCCAGCAGTTTATACAGGGGCCCACTCTTAACGCAGTATTTT
CASSLYRGPLLTQYF
>.|TRBV15|TRBJ2-3|.
TGTGCCACCAGCAGAGACCATTATACGCAGTATTTT
CATSRDHYTQYF
>.|TRBV7-2|TRBJ1-6|.
TGTGCCAGCAGCTTTCAGCAGAGTTCACCCCTCCACTTT
CASSFQQSSPLHF
>.|TRBV6-5|TRBJ1-6|.
TGTGCCAGCAGTTACGGGCTAGGGGGTACTTCACCCCTCCACTTT
CASSYGLGGTSPLHF
>.|TRBV3-1/TRBV3-2|TRBJ2-7|.
TGTGCCAGCAGCCAAGACACGGGGGAGTACCGCGAGCAGTACTTC
CASSQDTGEYREQYF
>.|TRBV19|TRBJ2-4|.
TGTGCCAGTAGTATCACGGTCCTAGCCAAAAACATTCAGTACTTC
CASSITVLAKNIQYF